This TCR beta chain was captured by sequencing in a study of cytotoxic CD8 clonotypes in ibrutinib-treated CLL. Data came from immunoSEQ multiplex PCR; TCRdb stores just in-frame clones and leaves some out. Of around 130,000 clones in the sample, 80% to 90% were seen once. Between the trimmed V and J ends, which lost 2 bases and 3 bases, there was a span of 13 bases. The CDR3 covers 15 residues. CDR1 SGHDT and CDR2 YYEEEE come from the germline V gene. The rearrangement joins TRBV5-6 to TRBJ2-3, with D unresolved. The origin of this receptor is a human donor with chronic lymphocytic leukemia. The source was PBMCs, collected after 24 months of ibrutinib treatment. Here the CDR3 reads CASSFRVTVTDTQYF. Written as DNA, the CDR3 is TGTGCCAGCAGCTTCCGGGTTACAGTTACAGATACGCAGTATTTT.